Listed here are 25 T cell receptor beta chains from one sample, sequenced in a study of Ad26.COV2.S vaccination and SARS-CoV-2 variants (dated by TCRdb to about 2021). Sample treatment or condition, as interpreted from the label and publication: some 20 received Ad26.COV2.S at low or high dose, single or two shots; five or six received placebo; per-sample allocation not given. For vaccine and placebo recipients, the sequenced repertoires came from samples collected on day 63 after the first injection. Library preparation was by the immunoSEQ multiplex PCR assay. Drawn from immuneACCESS, this table holds only the in-frame rearrangements with V and J called that TCRdb kept. Clones are partly lost; checked studies trace under half to an unresolved V gene and leave the rest unexplained. The sample table contains under 550,000 clones; only one count was recorded for roughly 88% of them. Together, the top ten hold 3.6% of the sample.

This specimen consisted of peripheral blood, obtained in a trial of Ad26.COV2.S vaccine versus placebo. The receptors shown here come from a person between 18 and 59 years old who received the Ad26.COV2.S COVID-19 vaccine or a placebo.

The chain links TRBV6-5 to TRBJ2-5, with 11 bases identical to TRBD1. This CDR3 is built from 15 residues. The junction had 3 bases not matched to a gene; V was cut back by 5 bases and J by 1 base. From germline, CDR1 is MNHEY and CDR2 SVGAGI. CDR3 sequence: CASSPGQGGQETQYF. DNA for the CDR3: TGTGCCAGCAGTCCGGGACAGGGGGGCCAAGAGACCCAGTACTTC.

The chain is built from TRBV7-3 and TRBJ1-1; D remains unclear. The CDR3 extends over 14 amino acids. The V end lost 5 bases, the J end lost 0 bases, and 10 bases lay between the germline ends. Germline CDR1 and CDR2: SGHTA and FQGTGA. As DNA, the CDR3 is TGTGCCAGCAGCCTCAGGCGGTTGAACACTGAAGCTTTCTTT. As protein: CASSLRRLNTEAFF.

This clone appeared once. This rearrangement joins TRBV9 to TRBJ2-3, with 13 bases fitting TRBD2. Germline V gives CDR1 SGDLS, CDR2 YYNGEE. The CDR3 covers 17 residues. The junction had 9 bases not matched to a gene; V was cut back by 4 bases and J by 4 bases. In DNA, the CDR3 is TGTGCCAGCAGCTCTCCATCGGGGACTAGCGGGGCAGATACGCAGTATTTT. This sequence encodes CASSSPSGTSGADTQYF.

The chain is built from TRBV19 and TRBJ1-5; TRBD1 might be the D (6 bases). V lost 3 bases and J 5 bases, leaving 17 bases between the germline ends. The CDR3 consists of 16 residues. The germline gives CDR1 LNHDA, CDR2 SQIVND (reference sequence). CDR3 region: CASSIGAGQRYQPQHF. The DNA of the CDR3 is TGTGCCAGTAGTATTGGGGCGGGACAACGTTATCAGCCCCAGCATTTT.

The sample holds many counts of this clone. The rearrangement links TRBV7-5 to TRBJ1-5; the table assigns TRBD1, which was not confirmed against the DNA. TRBV7-5 is flagged as a pseudogene. The CDR3 length is 15 residues. The CDR3 sequence: CVRSLITGVGQPQHF. The CDR3 DNA follows: TGTGTCAGAAGCTTAATAACAGGGGTGGGGCAGCCCCAGCATTTT.

The rearrangement joins TRBV6-5 to TRBJ1-1; the match to TRBD1 covers 11 bases. Germline V gene sequence: CDR1 MNHEY, CDR2 SVGAGI. The CDR3 loop spans 16 amino acids. V lost 2 bases and J lost 4; bases outside the gene matches: 6. CDR3 region: CASSYPTGTGGTEAFF. The DNA for the CDR3 is TGTGCCAGCAGTTACCCGACCGGGACAGGGGGCACTGAAGCTTTCTTT.

J is TRBJ1-2 and V is TRBV3-1 (or the pseudogene TRBV3-2); D ambiguous. CDR1 is LGHDT, CDR2 YNNKEL, per germline (reference sequence). CDR3 length: 16 residues. Trimming removed 4 bases from V and 5 bases from J, with 20 bases in between. The CDR3 nucleotides read TGTGCCAGCAGCCCGCTTTTAGAGGCCGTAATTTATGGCTACACCTTC. Residues: CASSPLLEAVIYGYTF.

Here the CDR3 DNA reads TGTGCCAGCAGTCTCGGGGTAGCCAAAAACATTCAGTACTTC. Translating gives CASSLGVAKNIQYF. The J gene is TRBJ2-4, the V gene TRBV6-5, with D possibly matching TRBD2 (5 bases). V dropped 5 bases and J dropped 0 bases, with 8 bases sitting between them. The CDR3 length is 14 residues. Germline CDR1 is MNHEY and CDR2 is SVGAGI.

This clone has only one observation. The V call is TRBV7-9, the J call TRBJ2-3; D might be TRBD2 (6 bases). The ends were cut back, 5 bases at V and 2 bases at J, with 20 bases in the middle. This CDR3 region has 17 residues. CDR1 and CDR2 (germline): SEHNR, FQNEAQ (reference sequence). The CDR3 nucleotides read TGTGCCAGCAGCACCTCCGGGGGTTATAAACCCACAGATACGCAGTATTTT. Amino acids: CASSTSGGYKPTDTQYF.

The chain joins TRBV9 to TRBJ2-1, with TRBD1 as a possible D gene (6 bases). Germline-derived CDR1 and CDR2 are SGDLS and YYNGEE. The CDR3 extends over 16 amino acids. The germline V and J ends were trimmed by 4 bases and 4 bases, with 18 bases remaining between them. CDR3 coding DNA: TGTGCCAGCAGCTACCTCTGGGACACGATTTACAATGAGCAGTTCTTC. Translation gives CASSYLWDTIYNEQFF.

This clone was observed once. The gene calls are TRBV2 and TRBJ2-7; D is perhaps TRBD1 (7 bases). The CDR3 has 13 amino acids. The V end lost 6 bases, the J end lost 3 bases, and 12 bases lay between the germline ends. Germline V CDR1 and CDR2: SNHLY, FYNNEI. In DNA form, the CDR3 reads TGTGCCAGCAGGGGGGGACAGCTCTACGAGCAGTACTTC. Amino acid sequence: CASRGGQLYEQYF.

This clone came up a few times. The CDR3 reads CASSVQTGQGEQYF. CDR3 sequence (DNA): TGTGCCAGCAGCGTCCAGACCGGACAGGGCGAGCAGTACTTC. The chain carries TRBV9 and TRBJ2-7, with 8 bases lining up with TRBD1. The CDR3 has 14 amino acids. The junction had 7 bases not matched to a gene; V was cut back by 2 bases and J by 6 bases. Germline loops: CDR1 SGDLS, CDR2 YYNGEE.

This clone was picked up a small number of times. The junction departs from germline at one end; a sequencing error may be responsible. The chain employs TRBV5-6 and TRBJ1-4; 9 bases agree with TRBD1. The CDR3 runs 12 residues. CDR1 is SGHDT, CDR2 YYEEEE, per germline. This chain's CDR3 is CASSLFRDRAIF. DNA of the CDR3: TGTGCCAGCAGCTTGTTCAGGGACAGGGCAATCTTT.

This clone was detected only a few times. This chain joins TRBV28 and TRBJ2-2, with D possibly being TRBD1 or TRBD2 (7 bases each). The CDR3 totals 14 residues. V lost 6 bases and J lost 3, with 11 bases in between. Germline CDR1 MDHEN, CDR2 SYDVKM. The CDR3 is CASRPGGDTGELFF. The CDR3 DNA follows: TGTGCCAGCAGACCAGGGGGGGACACCGGGGAGCTGTTTTTT.

This clone was observed a handful of times. The chain joins TRBV5-1 to TRBJ1-1, with unresolved D. V gave up 5 bases and J gave up 3 bases, with 8 bases separating them. Germline V gene data show CDR1 as SGHRS and CDR2 as YFSETQ. CDR3 length: 12 amino acids. CDR3: CASRDHYTEAFF. CDR3 bases: TGCGCCAGCAGGGACCACTACACTGAAGCTTTCTTT.

The chain uses TRBV19 and TRBJ2-1; 10 nucleotides align to TRBD2. The ends lost 8 bases at V and 3 bases at J; junction bases unmatched: 7. CDR3 length equals 15 residues. Germline V lookup: CDR1 LNHDA, CDR2 SQIVND (reference sequence). CDR3 sequence: CASQLTSGVYNEQFF. As DNA, the CDR3 is TGTGCCAGTCAATTAACTAGCGGGGTCTACAATGAGCAGTTCTTC.

The CDR3 sequence: CAWSVDRQRNEKLFF. DNA for the CDR3: TGTGCCTGGAGTGTAGATCGCCAGAGAAATGAAAAACTGTTTTTT. This chain uses TRBV30 with TRBJ1-4; D ambiguous. V was trimmed by 0 bases and J by 5 bases, leaving 13 bases between them. This CDR3 spans 15 amino acids. Germline V gives CDR1 GTSNPN, CDR2 SVGIG (reference sequence).

This rearrangement joins TRBV6-4 to TRBJ2-1; D is unclear. Trimming pared 5 bases from V and 4 bases from J, leaving 18 bases between. Per germline, CDR1 MRHNA and CDR2 SNTAGT. The CDR3 totals 16 residues. The CDR3 spells CASSPPRRPSYNEQFF. The CDR3 DNA reads as TGTGCCAGCAGTCCCCCCCGCAGACCCTCGTACAATGAGCAGTTCTTC.

V usage is TRBV4-2 and J usage is TRBJ2-5, with D unclear. Germline CDR1 and CDR2: LGHNA and YNFKEQ. The ends were cut back, 4 bases at V and 2 bases at J, with 8 bases in the middle. The CDR3 totals 13 residues. This CDR3 is CASSPLTQETQYF. The CDR3, as DNA: TGTGCCAGCAGCCCGCTTACGCAAGAGACCCAGTACTTC.

V and J are TRBV27 and TRBJ2-5; 7 nucleotides agree with TRBD2. The CDR3 loop spans 14 amino acids. From germline, CDR1 is MNHEY and CDR2 SMNVEV (reference sequence). Trimming at V came to 4 bases and at J to 3 bases, leaving 5 bases not matched to a gene. The CDR3 reads CASSSPAGKETQYF. As DNA, the CDR3 is TGTGCCAGCAGTTCCCCAGCGGGGAAAGAGACCCAGTACTTC.

The rearrangement joins TRBV11-2 to TRBJ2-7; 7 bases are a match to TRBD1. J lost 2 bases, V lost 1 base, and 11 bases had no gene match. The CDR3 consists of 17 residues. Germline V CDR1 and CDR2: SGHAT, FQNNGV. The CDR3 DNA follows: TGTGCCAGCAGCTTAGTTAGCCTGGGACAGTCTGCCTACGAGCAGTACTTC. Residues: CASSLVSLGQSAYEQYF.

In DNA, the CDR3 is TGTGCCAGCAGCCTTCTCGCTCCGGGACAGGGTTATGAAAAACTGTTTTTT. Protein: CASSLLAPGQGYEKLFF. This chain uses TRBV14 with TRBJ1-4; 9 bases line up with TRBD1. Trimming cost V 4 bases and J 6 bases; bases outside gene matches: 12. CDR1 is SGHDN, CDR2 FVKESK, per germline. The CDR3 has 17 residues.

The chain employs TRBV12-3 or TRBV12-4 and TRBJ2-1; D is uncertain. Between the trimmed V and J ends, which lost 0 bases and 13 bases, there was a span of 10 bases. This CDR3 has 12 amino acids. In nucleotides, the CDR3 is TGTGCCAGCAGTTTAGCGTTGGGGAATCAGTTCTTC. Amino acids: CASSLALGNQFF.

The gene calls are TRBV19 and TRBJ2-2; possibly TRBD1 for D (5 bases). In germline, CDR1 is LNHDA, CDR2 SQIVND (reference sequence). V was cut by 7 bases and J by 6 bases, with 12 bases left in between. The CDR3 covers 13 residues. The CDR3 DNA reads TGTGCCAGTATCCCGACAGTACCCGGGGAGCTGTTTTTT. Protein sequence: CASIPTVPGELFF.

The chain employs TRBV27 and TRBJ2-7, with TRBD1 as a possible D gene (6 bases). Germline loops: CDR1 MNHEY, CDR2 SMNVEV (reference sequence). The CDR3 consists of 15 residues. The V end was cut by 4 bases, the J end by 2 bases, with 15 bases between. The CDR3 DNA sequence: TGTGCCAGCAGTTCTGGGGGCAGGGTCCCCTACGAGCAGTACTTC. It encodes CASSSGGRVPYEQYF.